Given below is one TCR beta chain in context. Its recognized antigen is unknown. Base qualities are not at hand, and no much larger clone is one base apart. The V and J ends are trimmed by 3 bases and 0 bases, leaving 9 bases between them. Measured from the cysteine to the phenylalanine, the CDR3 is 14 residues long. CDR3 DNA is the only sequence kept; it has 42 bases, read in frame from the first base. From the germline V gene, CDR1 is MGHRA and CDR2 is YSYEKL. This entry is derived from a study of blood T cell repertoires in COVID-19 (TCRdb year 2020). Looking at the study overall: Samples covering the acute and convalescent phases of COVID-19 were provided by collaborators in the United States, Italy and Spain. Subjects who had been exposed to COVID-19, were actively infected with it, or had recovered from it provided the deeply sampled blood TCRbeta repertoires that made up the dataset. The sample metadata nearly always contained a de-identified subject ID, COVID-19 status, age in years and sex. The prospective study material was composed of cDNA or gDNA derived from T cells, B-cell-depleted T cells, or PBMCs. Samples came from the ongoing ImmuneRACE study (first 160 participants) plus 1,254 subjects from 6 global collaborators. HLA class I and class II types, where available, came from metadata supplied by the sample provider rather than from assay-based typing. The repertoires were made available in a free public database intended to serve as a resource for research on the immune response to SARS-CoV-2. Broad study findings and their caveats: Clinical and demographic metadata were provided uncurated, with the amount varying by source and participant.

Participants in the prospective study were aged about 18 to 100 years, lived in more than 20 United States geographic areas, and enrolled through a virtual design. In the prospective study, cohorts were assigned on the basis of participant-reported clinical history obtained from a screening survey and a study questionnaire. In the prospective study, whole blood, serum and a nasopharyngeal or oropharyngeal swab were collected from each participant by mobile phlebotomists. Participants in the prospective study had the option to provide additional blood draws and questionnaires over a roughly 2-month period. Before DNA extraction, blood samples from the prospective study were shipped at room temperature or frozen. The immunoSEQ Assay, a bias-controlled multiplex PCR, was used to amplify TCRbeta CDR3 regions from genomic DNA. Per the authors' processing: The number of nucleated cells in each sample was estimated by amplification of reference gene primers within the assay. To quantify the absolute abundance of each unique TCRbeta CDR3 rearrangement, sequence reads were collapsed and filtered. Productive Simpson clonality was computed per sample as the square root of Simpson's diversity index over productive rearrangements. TCRdb provides this immuneACCESS table in a form limited to in-frame rearrangements. Some clones are lacking; in checked studies, under half of them reflect an unresolved V gene, and why the rest are absent is not known. The V and J calls and clone size come from that table; D and trimming were worked out from the DNA. The sample records about 270,000 clones, approximately 90% of which are singletons. The ten largest clones take up 4.1% of the sample.

The chain joins TRBV4-1 to TRBJ2-7, with the D gene not confidently named. Sequenced input: PBMCs or T cells enriched from blood (not recorded which). This sequence originates from a woman in her twenties or thirties with acute COVID-19. The DNA sequence is TGCGCCAGCAGCCAGGGCGCTCTCTCCTACGAGCAGTACTTC. It is translated as CASSQGALSYEQYF.